This TCR beta chain was observed in a study of Graves' ophthalmopathy and Graves' hyperthyroidism. Germline V gene lookup returns CDR1 DFQATT and CDR2 SNEGSKA (reference sequence). The CDR3 sequence is 15 residues long. The V gene lost 3 bases and the J gene lost 6 bases, with 20 bases spanning the gap. There are many counts of this clonotype. Scientists amplified the TCR beta CDR3 regions from RNA transcripts. Amplification began with first-round RT-PCR using HTBI primers, then second-round multiplex PCR was performed. TCRdb reanalysed the multiplex PCR reads using MiXCR and keeps one entry per CDR3 protein. The data hold about 48,000 distinct CDR3 sequences, with around half observed a single time.

The chain combines TRBV20-1 with TRBJ1-1; D is possibly TRBD1 (5 bases). The source material was peripheral blood. This TCR was sampled from an adult man with Graves' ophthalmopathy. The DNA for the CDR3 is TGCAGTGCTAGGGCCCTCGGGAGAGAGACAGCTGAAGCTTTCTTT. Amino acids: CSARALGRETAEAFF.